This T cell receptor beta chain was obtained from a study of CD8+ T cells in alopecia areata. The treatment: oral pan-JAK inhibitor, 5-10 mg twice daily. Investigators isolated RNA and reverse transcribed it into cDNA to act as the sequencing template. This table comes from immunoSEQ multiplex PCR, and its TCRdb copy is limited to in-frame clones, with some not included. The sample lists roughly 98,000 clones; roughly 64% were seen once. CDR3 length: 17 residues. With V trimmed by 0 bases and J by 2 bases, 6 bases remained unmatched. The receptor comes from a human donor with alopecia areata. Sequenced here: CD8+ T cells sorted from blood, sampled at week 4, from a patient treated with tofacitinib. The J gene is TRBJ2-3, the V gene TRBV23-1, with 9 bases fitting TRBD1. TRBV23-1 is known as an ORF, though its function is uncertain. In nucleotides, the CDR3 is TGCGCCAGCAGTCAATCGGGGGACAGGGACTTCACAGATACGCAGTATTTT. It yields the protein CASSQSGDRDFTDTQYF.